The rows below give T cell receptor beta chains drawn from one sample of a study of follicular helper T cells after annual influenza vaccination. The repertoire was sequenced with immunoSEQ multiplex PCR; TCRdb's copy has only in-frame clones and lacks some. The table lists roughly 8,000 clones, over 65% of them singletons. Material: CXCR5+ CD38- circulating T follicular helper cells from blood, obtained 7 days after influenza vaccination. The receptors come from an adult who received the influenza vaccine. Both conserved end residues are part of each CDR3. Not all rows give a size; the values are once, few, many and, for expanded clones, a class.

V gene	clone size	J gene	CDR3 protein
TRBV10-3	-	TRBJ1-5	CAISGQESNQPQHF
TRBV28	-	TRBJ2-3	CASSTQDTDTQYF
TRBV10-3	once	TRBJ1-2	CAISDGTKAHYGYTF
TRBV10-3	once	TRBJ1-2	CAISPQGASVNYGYTF
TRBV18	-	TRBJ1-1	CASSPDRLNTEAFF
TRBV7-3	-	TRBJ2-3	CASSPTAGGTRSTDTQYF
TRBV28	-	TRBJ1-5	CASRHPQQNNQPQHF
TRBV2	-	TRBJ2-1	CASRRGGSYNEQFF
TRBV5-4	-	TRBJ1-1	CASSLTGGRGTEAFF
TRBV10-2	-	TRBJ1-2	CASRDSGLNYGYTF
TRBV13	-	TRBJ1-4	CASSGSRGKLFF
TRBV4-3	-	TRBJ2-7	CASSPAGQGSPEQYF
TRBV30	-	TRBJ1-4	CAWKLAGATNEKLFF
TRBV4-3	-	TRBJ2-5	CASSQDRSGGPQETQYF
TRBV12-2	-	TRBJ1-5	CASRGRDSNNQPQHF
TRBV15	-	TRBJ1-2	CATGGQGYGYTF
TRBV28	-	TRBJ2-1	CASSLRDSYNEQFF
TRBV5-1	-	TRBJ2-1	CASSPDPSGTSSYNEQFF
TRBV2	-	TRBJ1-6	CASRLGQPNSPLHF
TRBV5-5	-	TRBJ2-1	CASSTWTGPSNEQFF
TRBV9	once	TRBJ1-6	CASSVDNRGSSPLHF
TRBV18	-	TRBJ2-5	CASSPEGLALETQYF
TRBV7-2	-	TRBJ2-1	CASSTDGGSTYNEQFF
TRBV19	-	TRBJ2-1	CASSPQGGYNEQFF
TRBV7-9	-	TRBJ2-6	CASSSGTAPGLTF
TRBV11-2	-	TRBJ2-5	CASSVERGGTAQYF
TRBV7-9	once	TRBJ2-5	CASSLNSGGRETQYF
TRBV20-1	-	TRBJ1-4	CSASDRQKLFF
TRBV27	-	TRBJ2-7	CASRNGNLDYEQYF
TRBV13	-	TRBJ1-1	CASSLQGARSTEAFF
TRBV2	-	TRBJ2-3	CASALDRGPDTQYF
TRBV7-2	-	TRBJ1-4	CASSLTPQASEKLFF
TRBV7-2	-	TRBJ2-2	CASSLGLAGASNTGELFF
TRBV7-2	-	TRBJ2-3	CASSTPQGTDTQYF
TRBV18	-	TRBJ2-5	CASSAGLAGRETQYF
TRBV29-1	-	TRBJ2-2	CSVVTGRGFTGELFF
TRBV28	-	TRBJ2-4	CASRTGKNIQYF
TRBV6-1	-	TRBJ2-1	CASSVQVQLYHEQFF
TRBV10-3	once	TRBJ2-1	CAISGLAGNNEQFF
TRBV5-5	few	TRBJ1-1	CASRDVLNTEAFF
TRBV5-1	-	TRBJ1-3	CASSLNLPGQTSGNTIYF
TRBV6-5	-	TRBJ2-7	CASSERGQTYEQYF
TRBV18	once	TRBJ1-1	CASSPPSGVNTEAFF
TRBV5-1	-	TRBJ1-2	CASSFSTGTAYGYTF